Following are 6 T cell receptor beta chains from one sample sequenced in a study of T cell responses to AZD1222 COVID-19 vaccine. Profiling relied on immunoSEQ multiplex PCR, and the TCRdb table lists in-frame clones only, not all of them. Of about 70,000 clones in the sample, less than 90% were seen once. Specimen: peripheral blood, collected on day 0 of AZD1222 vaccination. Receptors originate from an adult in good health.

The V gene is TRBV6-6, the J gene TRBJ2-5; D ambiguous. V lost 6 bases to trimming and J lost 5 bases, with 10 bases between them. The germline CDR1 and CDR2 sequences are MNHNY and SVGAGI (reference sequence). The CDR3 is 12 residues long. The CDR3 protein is CASSLRFETQYF. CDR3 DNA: TGTGCCAGCAGCCTGAGGTTTGAGACCCAGTACTTC.

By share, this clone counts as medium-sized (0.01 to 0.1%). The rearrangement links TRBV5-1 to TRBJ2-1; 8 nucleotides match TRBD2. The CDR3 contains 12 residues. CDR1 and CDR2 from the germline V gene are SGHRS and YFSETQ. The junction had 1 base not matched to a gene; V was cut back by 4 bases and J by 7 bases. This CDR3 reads CASSRGGNEQFF. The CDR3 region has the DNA TGCGCCAGCAGCCGGGGGGGAAATGAGCAGTTCTTC.

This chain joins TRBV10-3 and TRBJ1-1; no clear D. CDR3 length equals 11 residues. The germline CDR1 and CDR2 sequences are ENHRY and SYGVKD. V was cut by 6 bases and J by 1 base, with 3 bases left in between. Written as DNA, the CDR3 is TGTGCCATCAGAACGAACACTGAAGCTTTCTTT. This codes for CAIRTNTEAFF.

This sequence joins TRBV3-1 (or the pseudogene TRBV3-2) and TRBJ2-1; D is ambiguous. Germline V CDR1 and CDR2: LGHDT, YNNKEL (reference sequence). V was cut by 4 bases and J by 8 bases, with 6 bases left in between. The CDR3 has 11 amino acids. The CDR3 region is CASSLLYEQFF. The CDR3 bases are TGTGCCAGCAGCCTCTTATATGAGCAGTTCTTC.

CDR3 DNA sequence: TGCGCCAGCAGCCAATCCGAAGGGGACATTCAGTACTTC. This gives the protein CASSQSEGDIQYF. The gene calls are TRBV4-1 and TRBJ2-4; maybe TRBD1 (5 bases). Trimming took 2 bases from V and 8 from J, leaving 10 bases between them. Germline assignment: CDR1 MGHRA and CDR2 YSYEKL. This CDR3 has 13 residues.

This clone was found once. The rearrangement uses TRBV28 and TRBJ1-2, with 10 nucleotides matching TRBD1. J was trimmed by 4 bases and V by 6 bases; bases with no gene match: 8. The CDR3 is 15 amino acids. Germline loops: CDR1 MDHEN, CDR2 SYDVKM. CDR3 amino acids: CASRTTGQGPYGYTF. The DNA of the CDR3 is TGTGCCAGCAGAACTACGGGACAGGGGCCCTATGGCTACACCTTC.